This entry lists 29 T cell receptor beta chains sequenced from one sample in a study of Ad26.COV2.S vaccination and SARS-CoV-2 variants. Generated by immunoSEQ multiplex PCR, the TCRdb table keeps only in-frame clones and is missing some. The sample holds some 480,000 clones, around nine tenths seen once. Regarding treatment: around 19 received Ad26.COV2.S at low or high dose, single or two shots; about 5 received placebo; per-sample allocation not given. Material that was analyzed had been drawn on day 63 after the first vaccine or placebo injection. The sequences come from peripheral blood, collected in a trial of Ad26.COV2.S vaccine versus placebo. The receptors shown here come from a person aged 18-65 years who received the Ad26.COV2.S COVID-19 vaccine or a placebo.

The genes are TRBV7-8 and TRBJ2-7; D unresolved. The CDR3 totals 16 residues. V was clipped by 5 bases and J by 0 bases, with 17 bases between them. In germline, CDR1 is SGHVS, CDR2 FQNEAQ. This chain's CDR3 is CASSLARLRRSYEQYF. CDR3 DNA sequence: TGTGCCAGCAGCCTTGCGCGGTTACGGCGCTCCTACGAGCAGTACTTC.

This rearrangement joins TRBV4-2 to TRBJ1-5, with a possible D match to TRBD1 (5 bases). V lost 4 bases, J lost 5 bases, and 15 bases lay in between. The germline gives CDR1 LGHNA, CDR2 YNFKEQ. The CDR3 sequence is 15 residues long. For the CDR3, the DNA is TGTGCCAGCAGCCGGGGCGGCGGAGGTGATCAGCCCCAGCATTTT. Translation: CASSRGGGGDQPQHF.

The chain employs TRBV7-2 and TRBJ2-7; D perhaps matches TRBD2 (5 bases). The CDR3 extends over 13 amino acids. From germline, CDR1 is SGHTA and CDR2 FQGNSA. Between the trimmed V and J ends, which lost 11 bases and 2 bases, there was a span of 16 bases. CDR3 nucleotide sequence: TGTGCCGCGTCTGGCGGGCCGGCCTACGAGCAGTACTTC. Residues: CAASGGPAYEQYF.

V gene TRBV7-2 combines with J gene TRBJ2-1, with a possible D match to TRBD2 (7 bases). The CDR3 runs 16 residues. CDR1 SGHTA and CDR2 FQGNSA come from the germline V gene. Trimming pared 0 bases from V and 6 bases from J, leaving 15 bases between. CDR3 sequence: CASSLARGGLTNEQFF. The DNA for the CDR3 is TGTGCCAGCAGCTTAGCGAGGGGGGGACTTACCAATGAGCAGTTCTTC. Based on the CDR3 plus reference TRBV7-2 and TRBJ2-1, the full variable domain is GAGVSQSPSNKVTEKGKDVELRCDPISGHTALYWYRQSLGQGLEFLIYFQGNSAPDKSGLPSDRFSAERTGGSVSTLTIQRTQQEDSAVYLCASSLARGGLTNEQFFGPGTRLTVL.

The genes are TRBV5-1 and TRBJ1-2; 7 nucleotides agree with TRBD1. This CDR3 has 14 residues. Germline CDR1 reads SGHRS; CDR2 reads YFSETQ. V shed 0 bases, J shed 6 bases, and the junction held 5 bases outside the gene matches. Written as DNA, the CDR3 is TGCGCCAGCAGCTTGGTGAGGACAGGTGATGGCTACACCTTC. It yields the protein CASSLVRTGDGYTF.

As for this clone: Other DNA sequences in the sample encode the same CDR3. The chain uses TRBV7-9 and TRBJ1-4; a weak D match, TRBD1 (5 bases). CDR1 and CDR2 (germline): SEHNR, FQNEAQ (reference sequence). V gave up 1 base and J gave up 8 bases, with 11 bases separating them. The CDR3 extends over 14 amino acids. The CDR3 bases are TGTGCCAGCAGCTTAGTTGGGGACGGGGAAAAACTGTTTTTT. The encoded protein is CASSLVGDGEKLFF.

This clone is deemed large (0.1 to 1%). As DNA, the CDR3 is TGCGCCAGCAGTCAATCGAGCCAGACGGAGGAGAACGAGCAGTACTTC. It codes for CASSQSSQTEENEQYF. The chain has TRBV23-1 and TRBJ2-7; D might be TRBD2 (5 bases). TRBV23-1 is an ORF; its function is uncertain. V lost 0 bases and J 5 bases, leaving 17 bases between the germline ends. This CDR3 region has 16 residues.

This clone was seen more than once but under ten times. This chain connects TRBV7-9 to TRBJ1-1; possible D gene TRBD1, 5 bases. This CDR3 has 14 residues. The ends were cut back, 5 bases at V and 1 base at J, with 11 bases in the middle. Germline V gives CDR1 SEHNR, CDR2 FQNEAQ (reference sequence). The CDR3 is CASSTGVGNTEAFF. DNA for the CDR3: TGTGCCAGCAGCACGGGGGTAGGGAACACTGAAGCTTTCTTT.

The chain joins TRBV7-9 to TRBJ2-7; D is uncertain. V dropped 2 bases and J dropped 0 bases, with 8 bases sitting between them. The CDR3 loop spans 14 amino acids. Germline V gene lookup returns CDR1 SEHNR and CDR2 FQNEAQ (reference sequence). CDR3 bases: TGTGCCAGCAGCTTATCTGGCAGCTCCTACGAGCAGTACTTC. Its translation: CASSLSGSSYEQYF.

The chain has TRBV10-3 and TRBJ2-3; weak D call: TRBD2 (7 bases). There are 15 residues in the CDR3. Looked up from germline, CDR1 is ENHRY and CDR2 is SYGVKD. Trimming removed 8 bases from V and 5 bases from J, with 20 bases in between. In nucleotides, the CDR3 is TGTGCCATCGAAGGGGGACCGGGGGGCCGAGATACGCAGTATTTT. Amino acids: CAIEGGPGGRDTQYF.

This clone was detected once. In DNA form, the CDR3 reads TGTGCCAGCTCTGATTGGGGTCGTGGGATTGAAGCTTTCTTT. Translated, it gives CASSDWGRGIEAFF. V is TRBV18 and J is TRBJ1-1; D is undetermined. There are 14 residues in the CDR3. V was clipped by 6 bases and J by 7 bases, with 18 bases between them. Germline V gene lookup returns CDR1 KGHSH and CDR2 LQKENI.

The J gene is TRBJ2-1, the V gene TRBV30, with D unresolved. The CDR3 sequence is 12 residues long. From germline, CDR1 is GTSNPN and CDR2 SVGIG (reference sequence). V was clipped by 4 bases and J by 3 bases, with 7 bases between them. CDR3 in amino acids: CAWIPRYNEQFF. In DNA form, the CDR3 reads TGTGCCTGGATTCCTCGCTACAATGAGCAGTTCTTC.

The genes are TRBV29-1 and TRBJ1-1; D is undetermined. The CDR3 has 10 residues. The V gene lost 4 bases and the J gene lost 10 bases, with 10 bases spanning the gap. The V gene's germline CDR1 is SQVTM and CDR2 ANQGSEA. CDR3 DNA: TGCAGCGTTGGGGTCGGGAGAGCTTTCTTT. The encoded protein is CSVGVGRAFF.

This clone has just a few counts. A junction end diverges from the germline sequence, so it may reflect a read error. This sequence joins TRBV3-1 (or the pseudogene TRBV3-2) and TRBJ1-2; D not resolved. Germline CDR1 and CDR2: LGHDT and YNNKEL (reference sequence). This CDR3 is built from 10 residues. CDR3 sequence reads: CASSQPIDRF. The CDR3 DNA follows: TGTGCCAGCAGCCAGCCAATCGACCGCTTC.

The CDR3 nucleotides read TGTGCCAGCAGTGACGCCCTAGCGGTTCAAGAGACCCAGTACTTC. Its protein is CASSDALAVQETQYF. This chain connects TRBV25-1 to TRBJ2-5; 7 positions match TRBD2. The germline V gene has CDR1 MGHDK and CDR2 SYGVNS. V lost 3 bases, J lost 2 bases, and 6 bases stayed unmatched. The CDR3 is made up of 15 amino acids.

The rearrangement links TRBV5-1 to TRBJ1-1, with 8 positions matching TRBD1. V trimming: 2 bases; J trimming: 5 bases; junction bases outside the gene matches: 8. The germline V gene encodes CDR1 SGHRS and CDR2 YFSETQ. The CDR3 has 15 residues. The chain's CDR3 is CASSFPDRDLTEAFF. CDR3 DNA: TGCGCCAGCAGCTTTCCGGACAGGGACTTGACTGAAGCTTTCTTT.

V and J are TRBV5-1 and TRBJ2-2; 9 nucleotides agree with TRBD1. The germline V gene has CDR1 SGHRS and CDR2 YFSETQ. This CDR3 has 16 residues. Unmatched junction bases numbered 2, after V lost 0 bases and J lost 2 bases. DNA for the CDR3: TGCGCCAGCAGCTTGGGGGACAGGGTAAACACCGGGGAGCTGTTTTTT. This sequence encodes CASSLGDRVNTGELFF.

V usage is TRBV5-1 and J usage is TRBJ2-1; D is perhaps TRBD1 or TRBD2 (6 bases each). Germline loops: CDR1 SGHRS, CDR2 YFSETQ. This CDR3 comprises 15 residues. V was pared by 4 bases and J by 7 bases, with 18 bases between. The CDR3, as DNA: TGCGCCAGCAGCGCCGGACTCGAGGGGGGTAATGAGCAGTTCTTC. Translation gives CASSAGLEGGNEQFF.

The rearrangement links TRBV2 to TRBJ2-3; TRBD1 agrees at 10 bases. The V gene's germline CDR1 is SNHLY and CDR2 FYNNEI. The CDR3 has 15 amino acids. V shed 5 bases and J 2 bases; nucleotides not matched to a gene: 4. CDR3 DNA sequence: TGTGCCAGCAGTCCCGGGACAGGGGTCACAGATACGCAGTATTTT. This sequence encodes CASSPGTGVTDTQYF.

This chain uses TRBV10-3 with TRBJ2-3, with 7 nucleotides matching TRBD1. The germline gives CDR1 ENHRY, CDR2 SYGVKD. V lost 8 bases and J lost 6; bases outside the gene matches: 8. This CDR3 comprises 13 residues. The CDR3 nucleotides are TGTGCCATCTCCAGACAGGGTCTGGATACGCAGTATTTT. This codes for CAISRQGLDTQYF.

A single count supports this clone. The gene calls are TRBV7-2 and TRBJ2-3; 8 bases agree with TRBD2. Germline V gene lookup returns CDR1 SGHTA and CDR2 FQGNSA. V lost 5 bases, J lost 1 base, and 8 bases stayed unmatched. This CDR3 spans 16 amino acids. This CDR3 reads CASSLDTSGGTDTQYF. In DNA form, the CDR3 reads TGTGCCAGCAGCCTAGATACTAGCGGAGGCACAGATACGCAGTATTTT.

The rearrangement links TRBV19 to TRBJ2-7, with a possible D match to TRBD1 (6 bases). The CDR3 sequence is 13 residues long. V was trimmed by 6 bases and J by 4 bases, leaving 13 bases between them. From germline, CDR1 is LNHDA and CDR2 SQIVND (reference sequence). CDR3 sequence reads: CASRSTDSYEQYF. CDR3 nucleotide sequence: TGTGCCAGTAGATCCACGGACAGTTACGAGCAGTACTTC. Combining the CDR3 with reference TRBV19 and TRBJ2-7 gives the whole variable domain DGGITQSPKYLFRKEGQNVTLSCEQNLNHDAMYWYRQDPGQGLRLIYYSQIVNDFQKGDIAEGYSVSREKKESFPLTVTSAQKNPTAFYLCASRSTDSYEQYFGPGTRLTVT.

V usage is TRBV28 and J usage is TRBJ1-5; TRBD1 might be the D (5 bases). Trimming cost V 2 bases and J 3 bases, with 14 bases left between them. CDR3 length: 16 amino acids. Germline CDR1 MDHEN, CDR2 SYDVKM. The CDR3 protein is CASSLGTRGFNQPQHF. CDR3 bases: TGTGCCAGCAGTTTAGGGACGAGGGGATTCAATCAGCCCCAGCATTTT.

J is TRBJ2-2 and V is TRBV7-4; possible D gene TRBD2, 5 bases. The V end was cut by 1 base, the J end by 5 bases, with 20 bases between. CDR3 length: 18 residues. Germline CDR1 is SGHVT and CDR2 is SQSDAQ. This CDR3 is CASSLDGPIPGKTGELFF. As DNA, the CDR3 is TGTGCCAGCAGCTTAGATGGTCCAATACCCGGGAAGACCGGGGAGCTGTTTTTT.

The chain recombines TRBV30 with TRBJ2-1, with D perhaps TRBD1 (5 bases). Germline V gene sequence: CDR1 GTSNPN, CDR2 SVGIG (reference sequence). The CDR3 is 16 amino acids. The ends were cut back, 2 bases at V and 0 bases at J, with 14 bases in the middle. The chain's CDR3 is CAWSRTSVPSYNEQFF. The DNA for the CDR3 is TGTGCCTGGAGTAGGACATCCGTCCCCTCCTACAATGAGCAGTTCTTC.

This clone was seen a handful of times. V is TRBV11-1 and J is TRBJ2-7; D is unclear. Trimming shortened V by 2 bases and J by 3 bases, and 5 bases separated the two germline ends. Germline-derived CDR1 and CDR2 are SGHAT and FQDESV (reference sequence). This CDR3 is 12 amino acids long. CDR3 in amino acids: CASSLTLYEQYF. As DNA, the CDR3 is TGTGCCAGCAGCTTAACACTCTACGAGCAGTACTTC.

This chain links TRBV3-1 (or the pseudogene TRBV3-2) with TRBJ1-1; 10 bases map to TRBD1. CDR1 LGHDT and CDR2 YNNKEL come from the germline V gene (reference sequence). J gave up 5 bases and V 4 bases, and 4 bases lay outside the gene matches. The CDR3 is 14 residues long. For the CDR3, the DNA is TGTGCCAGCAGCCTACGGACAGGGGGGACTGAAGCTTTCTTT. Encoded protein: CASSLRTGGTEAFF.

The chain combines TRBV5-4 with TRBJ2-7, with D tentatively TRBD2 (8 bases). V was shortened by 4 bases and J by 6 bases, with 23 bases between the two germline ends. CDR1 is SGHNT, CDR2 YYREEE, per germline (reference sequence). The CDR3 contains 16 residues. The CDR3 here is CASSPGGIAGLGEQYF. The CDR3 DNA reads TGTGCCAGCAGCCCAGGGGGGATAGCGGGATTGGGCGAGCAGTACTTC. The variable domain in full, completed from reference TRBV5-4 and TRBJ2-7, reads ETGVTQSPTHLIKTRGQQVTLRCSSQSGHNTVSWYQQALGQGPQFIFQYYREEENGRGNFPPRFSGLQFPNYSSELNVNALELDDSALYLCASSPGGIAGLGEQYFGPGTRLTVT.

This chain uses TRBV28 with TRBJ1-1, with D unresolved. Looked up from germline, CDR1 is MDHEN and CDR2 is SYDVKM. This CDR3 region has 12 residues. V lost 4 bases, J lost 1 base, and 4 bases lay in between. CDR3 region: CASSYGNTEAFF. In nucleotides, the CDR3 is TGTGCCAGCAGTTATGGGAACACTGAAGCTTTCTTT.